The rows below give T cell receptor beta chains drawn from one sample of a study of control samples from healthy donors and cancer patients. Libraries were prepared by immunoSEQ multiplex PCR; TCRdb keeps only in-frame clonotypes and omits some of them. The sample contains 150,000 to 200,000 clones, around 88% of which appear only once. The sequencing input was blood. Source of these receptors: a man younger than 35 in good health. The CDR3 runs from the conserved cysteine through the conserved F or W. Fields, in order: J gene, D gene, CDR3 length, V gene, clone size, CDR3 DNA, CDR3 protein. A D gene is named only where the DNA matches it firmly. Clone size is stated in some rows and not others, as once, few, many or a class when expanded.

TRBJ2-7	.	12	TRBV29-1	few	TGCAGCGTTGCCCGGACAGTTGACGAGCAGTACTTC	CSVARTVDEQYF
TRBJ2-3	.	16	TRBV7-2	.	TGTGCCAGCAGCTTATATGGGGACACACTGCCAGATACGCAGTATTTT	CASSLYGDTLPDTQYF
TRBJ1-1	.	13	TRBV4-1	.	TGCGCCAGCAGCCAAGATGTTAGGCGGAAGTCTTTCTTT	CASSQDVRRKSFF
TRBJ2-3	.	18	TRBV5-8	once	TGTGCCAGCAGCTCCTCCGGGACCACCTCCCGGTGGTCAGATACGCAGTATTTT	CASSSSGTTSRWSDTQYF
TRBJ2-3	.	16	TRBV6-1	.	TGTGCCAGCAGTGCTGGAGGAAGGCTGAGCACAGATACGCAGTATTTT	CASSAGGRLSTDTQYF
TRBJ2-5	TRBD1	14	TRBV15	.	TGTGCCACCAGCAGGGACAGGCAGGGAGAGACCCAGTACTTC	CATSRDRQGETQYF
TRBJ2-7	TRBD2	12	TRBV2	.	TGTGCCAGCAGACTAGCGGCCAGGGAGCAGTACTTC	CASRLAAREQYF
TRBJ2-2	TRBD2	15	TRBV11-3	.	TGTGCCAGCAGCGAGAACGGGGGGGCCGGCGGGGAGCTGTTTTTT	CASSENGGAGGELFF
TRBJ1-3	.	12	TRBV4-2	once	TGTGCCAGCAGCCAAGCACGAAACACCATATATTTT	CASSQARNTIYF
TRBJ2-2	TRBD1	15	TRBV7-3	.	TGTGCCAGCAGCTCTCAGACAGGGGGCACCGGGGAGCTGTTTTTT	CASSSQTGGTGELFF
TRBJ1-4	TRBD1	14	TRBV6-2/TRBV6-3	.	TGTGCCAGCAGCATACGACAGGGAGATGAAAAACTGTTTTTT	CASSIRQGDEKLFF
TRBJ2-2	TRBD2	17	TRBV13	few	TGTGCCAGCAGCCCAGGAAGCGGGGGACCGAACACCGGGGAGCTGTTTTTT	CASSPGSGGPNTGELFF
TRBJ2-3	TRBD2	15	TRBV7-3	.	TGTGCCAGCAGCCCTAGCGGGGGGGGCTTTGATACGCAGTATTTT	CASSPSGGGFDTQYF
TRBJ1-1	TRBD1	13	TRBV6-6	.	TGTGCCAGCGGGACAGAGGTCTACACTGAAGCTTTCTTT	CASGTEVYTEAFF
TRBJ2-1	TRBD2	19	TRBV7-9	.	TGTGCCAGCAGCTGGCCGGGACCTAACACACGGGGGGAGCTCAATGAGCAGTTCTTC	CASSWPGPNTRGELNEQFF
TRBJ2-3	TRBD1	15	TRBV7-9	.	TGTGCCAGCAGCATGGGACAGGGTAGCACAGATACGCAGTATTTT	CASSMGQGSTDTQYF
TRBJ2-3	TRBD2	19	TRBV19	.	TGTGCCAGTACCTCGACTAGCGGGGGGCCCCGGGCTCACACAGATACGCAGTATTTT	CASTSTSGGPRAHTDTQYF
TRBJ1-6	.	16	TRBV21-1	.	TGTGCCAGCAGCAAAGGCGACTCGTGGACGTCTTCACCCCTCCACTTT	CASSKGDSWTSSPLHF
TRBJ2-3	.	13	TRBV9	.	TGTGCCAGCAGCCGAGGGATAAGGGATACGCAGTATTTT	CASSRGIRDTQYF
TRBJ1-1	.	14	TRBV11-2	.	TGTGCCAGCAGCTTATCTGGTTACGGCACTGAAGCTTTCTTT	CASSLSGYGTEAFF
TRBJ1-2	TRBD1	15	TRBV5-5	.	TGTGCCAGCAGCCCGGAGGGACAGGGGGACTATGGCTACACCTTC	CASSPEGQGDYGYTF
TRBJ1-2	.	12	TRBV7-9	.	TGTGCCAGCAGTTTTGGGACATCCGGCTACACCTTC	CASSFGTSGYTF
TRBJ2-5	.	12	TRBV2	.	TGTGCCAGCAGTGTACACGAAGAGACCCAGTACTTC	CASSVHEETQYF
TRBJ2-7	.	15	TRBV9	.	TGTGCCAGCAGCGAATTCGGACTGCCGAACTACGAGCAGTACTTC	CASSEFGLPNYEQYF
TRBJ1-5	.	13	TRBV28	.	TGTGCCAGCAGTTTGGTCAGCAATCAGCCCCAGCATTTT	CASSLVSNQPQHF
TRBJ1-4	.	14	TRBV5-1	.	TGCGCCGGTCAAGGAGACGGAATAAATGAAAAACTGTTTTTT	CAGQGDGINEKLFF
TRBJ2-1	.	18	TRBV15	.	TGTGCCACCAGCAGAGATCGAGTGGGGACTGCAACGGGGAATGAGCAGTTCTTC	CATSRDRVGTATGNEQFF
TRBJ2-7	.	14	TRBV6-6	.	TGTGCCAGCAGTTACGCAGGGCAGGGCTACGAGCAGTACTTC	CASSYAGQGYEQYF
TRBJ1-6	TRBD1	13	TRBV28	few	TGTGCCAGTCGGACAGGGGGTTTACGGCCCCTCCACTTT	CASRTGGLRPLHF
TRBJ1-2	.	15	TRBV18	.	TGTGCCAGCTCACCCGGGGGTGAACCAGGGTTTGGCTACACCTTC	CASSPGGEPGFGYTF
TRBJ1-2	.	14	TRBV5-1	.	TGCGCCAGCAGCTTGGAGGGACCTTTGGGGGGCTACACCTTC	CASSLEGPLGGYTF
TRBJ2-7	.	14	TRBV5-1	few	TGCGCCAGCAGCTACGAAAACTCCCGGTACGAGCAGTACTTC	CASSYENSRYEQYF
TRBJ2-2	.	15	TRBV6-1	.	TGTGCCAGCAGTGAAGGGGGACGGAACACCGGGGAGCTGTTTTTT	CASSEGGRNTGELFF
TRBJ2-1	TRBD2	16	TRBV7-8	.	TGTGCCAGCAGCCCAGCCTGGGGACTAGCGGGTAATGAGCAGTTCTTC	CASSPAWGLAGNEQFF
TRBJ1-3	.	14	TRBV28	.	TGTGCCAGCAGTTTGGCGGGATATGGAAACACCATATATTTT	CASSLAGYGNTIYF
TRBJ2-7	TRBD1	13	TRBV27	.	TGTGCCAGCAGTCAATCACAGGGGGTCGAGCAGTACTTC	CASSQSQGVEQYF
TRBJ2-7	.	13	TRBV2	.	TGTGCCACGACCGGGCCTCTATACTACGAGCAGTACTTC	CATTGPLYYEQYF
TRBJ1-5	.	13	TRBV27	.	TGTGCCAGCAGTTATACTAGCAATCAGCCCCAGCATTTT	CASSYTSNQPQHF
TRBJ1-2	.	15	TRBV30	.	TGTGCCTGGAGGGCATTGACAGGCAACAACTATGGCTACACCTTC	CAWRALTGNNYGYTF
TRBJ1-2	.	14	TRBV5-8	.	TGTGCCAGCAGCCACGGACCCCGGGTGGACGGCTACACCTTC	CASSHGPRVDGYTF
TRBJ2-1	.	10	TRBV20-1	.	TGCAGTGCTACTCCCCGGGAGCAGTTCTTC	CSATPREQFF
TRBJ1-6	TRBD1	15	TRBV30	few	TGTGCCTGGAGTGTTGGACAGGGGGCGAGTTCACCCCTCCACTTT	CAWSVGQGASSPLHF
TRBJ1-6	TRBD1	14	TRBV6-6	.	TGTGCCACCATGGACAGGGGGGTTAATTCACCCCTCCACTTT	CATMDRGVNSPLHF
TRBJ2-7	TRBD2	14	TRBV7-2	.	TGTGCCAGCAGCTTACTAGCGGGCTCCTACGAGCAGTACTTC	CASSLLAGSYEQYF
TRBJ1-1	.	13	TRBV2	.	TGTGCCAGCCTGTTCAGTTTGAACACTGAAGCTTTCTTT	CASLFSLNTEAFF
TRBJ2-1	.	18	TRBV5-1	.	TGCGCCAGCAGCTTACAAATGTTACTAGGGGGCTCCTACAATGAGCAGTTCTTC	CASSLQMLLGGSYNEQFF
TRBJ2-3	TRBD2	16	TRBV2	.	TGTGCCAGCAGTGAACACCTAGCGGGCTTCACAGATACGCAGTATTTT	CASSEHLAGFTDTQYF
TRBJ2-7	.	13	TRBV28	.	TGTGCCAGCAGCCCCGGGCCTAAGTGGGAGCAGTACTTC	CASSPGPKWEQYF
TRBJ2-7	.	13	TRBV7-2	.	TGTGCCACGAGGCAGGCTCCTTCCTACGAGCAGTACTTC	CATRQAPSYEQYF
TRBJ1-1	.	14	TRBV15	many	TGTGCCACCAGTGAACTTACAGGCAACACTGAAGCTTTCTTT	CATSELTGNTEAFF
TRBJ2-1	TRBD2	12	TRBV13	.	TGTGCCACCTCTAGCGGGGGGCATGAGCAGTTCTTC	CATSSGGHEQFF
TRBJ1-1	TRBD1	15	TRBV6-4	.	TGTGCCAGCAGTGAAACGGCAGGGGGCGGCACTGAAGCTTTCTTT	CASSETAGGGTEAFF
TRBJ1-1	.	13	TRBV25-1	.	TGTGCCAGCAGTGAGGTTTATAGCACTGAAGCTTTCTTT	CASSEVYSTEAFF